A selection of T cell receptor beta chains follows, all from one sample in a study of graft-versus-host responses after intestinal transplantation. TCRdb's copy holds only in-frame clones and misses some; the assay was immunoSEQ multiplex PCR. The top ten hold around 10% of the sample, which has 2,500 to 3,500 clones, around 70% seen once. Material: ileum tissue, obtained roughly 5 and 7 days after intestinal transplantation. These receptors came from a human patient who received an intestinal transplant, so some T cells may come from the graft donor. The CDR3 runs from the conserved cysteine through the conserved F or W. The D gene is left open where the match is weak. Not all rows give a size; the values are once, few, many and, for expanded clones, a class.

j_call clone_size d_call v_call cdr3_nt cdr3_aa
TRBJ2-5 - - TRBV30 TGTGCCTGGAGTCCAGGGTGGGAGACCCAGTACTTC CAWSPGWETQYF
TRBJ1-1 - TRBD1 TRBV5-5 TGTGCCAGCAGCTTGGCGGGGACAGGGGGGGTCACTGAAGCTTTCTTT CASSLAGTGGVTEAFF
TRBJ2-5 - TRBD2 TRBV6-6 TGTGCCAGCAGTTACGGGGTAGCGGGGGTTGAGACCCAGTACTTC CASSYGVAGVETQYF
TRBJ1-1 - - TRBV29-1 TGCAGCGTTGGACACACTGAAGCTTTCTTT CSVGHTEAFF
TRBJ2-3 few TRBD2 TRBV13 TGTGCCAGCAGCTTGGGACTAGCCACAGATACGCAGTATTTT CASSLGLATDTQYF
TRBJ1-6 - - TRBV6-6 TGTGCCAGCAGTTACTCGCAGAGCTCCTATAATTCACCCCTCCACTTT CASSYSQSSYNSPLHF
TRBJ2-3 - - TRBV25-1 TGTGCCAGCAGTGAAGGGGGCAAGGCAGATACGCAGTATTTT CASSEGGKADTQYF
TRBJ1-4 - - TRBV25-1 TGTGCCAGCAGTGGGGGGGCGCTTGAAAAACTGTTTTTT CASSGGALEKLFF
TRBJ1-1 - - TRBV5-6 TGTGCCAGCAGCTTGAGTCGTAGGAACACTGAAGCTTTCTTT CASSLSRRNTEAFF
TRBJ2-7 - - TRBV21-1 TGTGCCAGCAGCAGGGCGCGGTCCTACTCCTACGAGCAGTACTTC CASSRARSYSYEQYF
TRBJ1-1 - - TRBV5-4 TGTGCCAGCAGCTGGCCCAGGGGAACGAACACTGAAGCCTTCTTT CASSWPRGTNTEAFF
TRBJ2-3 - TRBD1 TRBV25-1 TGTGCCAGCGGACTTCCGGGACAGGGCACAGATACGCAGTATTTT CASGLPGQGTDTQYF
TRBJ2-7 - - TRBV5-1 TGCGCCAGCAGCTTGTTACACCAGCAGTACTTC CASSLLHQQYF
TRBJ1-3 - TRBD1 TRBV28 TGTGCCAGCAGCAAAGGGGACAGTTTGCCCGGAAACACCATATATTTT CASSKGDSLPGNTIYF
TRBJ2-4 - TRBD1 TRBV9 TGTGCCAGCAGCGCACAGGGGGCCAAAAACATTCAGTACTTC CASSAQGAKNIQYF
TRBJ2-1 - TRBD2 TRBV5-1 TGCGCCAGCAGCACCGGACTAGCGGGATACAATGAGCAGTTCTTC CASSTGLAGYNEQFF
TRBJ2-3 - TRBD2 TRBV30 TGTGCCTGGAGTTTACTAGCGGGTCCCACAGATACGCAGTATTTT CAWSLLAGPTDTQYF
TRBJ1-5 - TRBD1 TRBV27 TGTGCCAGTCGGACAGGGGGCAATCAGCCCCAGCATTTT CASRTGGNQPQHF
TRBJ2-2 few - TRBV25-1 TGTGCCAGCAGTAGCGGGACCGGGGAGCTGTTTTTT CASSSGTGELFF
TRBJ2-1 few TRBD2 TRBV6-4 TGTGCCAGCAGTGAACCGGGACTAGCGGGGGGCAATGAGCAGTTCTTC CASSEPGLAGGNEQFF
TRBJ1-1 - TRBD1 TRBV30 TGTGCCTGGAGTGGTCGGACAGGACTGAACACTGAAGCTTTCTTT CAWSGRTGLNTEAFF
TRBJ2-7 - TRBD1 TRBV6-1 TGTGCCAGCAGTGTATACCCGACAGGGAAGGTGGACGAGCAGTACTTC CASSVYPTGKVDEQYF
TRBJ2-7 - TRBD1 TRBV20-1 TGCAGTGCTAGGGACAGGGACGAGCAGTACTTC CSARDRDEQYF
TRBJ1-2 - TRBD1 TRBV5-1 TGCGCCAGCAGCTTGGGGACAGGGATCGGCTATGGCTACACCTTC CASSLGTGIGYGYTF
TRBJ2-3 - TRBD2 TRBV4-1 TGCGCCAGCAGCCAAGAACTAGCGGGCCTCACAGATACGCAGTATTTT CASSQELAGLTDTQYF
TRBJ1-2 - - TRBV27 TGTGCCAGCAGTTTAGGCTACACCTTC CASSLGYTF
TRBJ1-6 - TRBD1 TRBV7-9 TGTGCCAGCACCGGACAGGGTAATTCACCCCTCCACTTT CASTGQGNSPLHF
TRBJ1-5 - TRBD1 TRBV4-3 TGCGCCAGCAGCCAAGATGGACAGGGTGAACAGCCCCAGCATTTT CASSQDGQGEQPQHF
TRBJ1-6 - - TRBV27 TGTGCCAGCAGTTTATTCAGCTCCTATAATTCACCCCTCCACTTT CASSLFSSYNSPLHF
TRBJ1-1 few - TRBV4-3 TGCGCCAGCAGCCAAGATGTGAATACTGAAGCTTTCTTT CASSQDVNTEAFF
TRBJ2-2 few TRBD2 TRBV9 TGTGCCAGCAGCGTAGGGGAGGGGCGGACCGGGGAGCTGTTTTTT CASSVGEGRTGELFF
TRBJ2-7 large - TRBV11-1 TGTGCCAGCAGCTTACAATACGAGCAGTACTTC CASSLQYEQYF
TRBJ1-2 once - TRBV6-1 TGTGCCAGCAGTGTAGGGGCGTTCTATGGCTACACCTTC CASSVGAFYGYTF
TRBJ2-7 - - TRBV4-1 TGCGCCAGCAGCTACTTAGCGCCGTCGGGCGAGCAGTACTTC CASSYLAPSGEQYF
TRBJ2-7 - - TRBV4-1 TGCGCCAGCAGCCACGAATTACTAGTTCGGGTCGAGCAGTACTTC CASSHELLVRVEQYF
TRBJ1-5 - TRBD1 TRBV28 TGTGCCAGCAGTTTAGGAACCGGACAGGGAAGTCAGCCCCAGCATTTT CASSLGTGQGSQPQHF
TRBJ1-2 few - TRBV27 TGTGCCAGCAGTTTGACATCTAACTATGGCTACACCTTC CASSLTSNYGYTF
TRBJ2-5 - - TRBV25-1 TGTGCCAGCAGTGAAGGACAGTACCAAGAGACCCAGTACTTC CASSEGQYQETQYF
TRBJ2-3 - - TRBV6-9 TGTGCCAGCAGTAGAACAGAATCGACGGACGCAGATACGCAGTATTTT CASSRTESTDADTQYF
TRBJ2-3 - - TRBV30 TGTGCCTGGAGGATGGGGGGGCAGAGCACAGATACGCAGTATTTT CAWRMGGQSTDTQYF
TRBJ2-3 few TRBD2 TRBV7-2 TGTGCCAGCAGCCAAAACCTTCCTAGCGGGACGACAGATACGCAGTATTTT CASSQNLPSGTTDTQYF
TRBJ2-3 - TRBD2 TRBV10-1 TGCGCCAGCAGTGGGACTAGCGGGAGGGCAGATACGCAGTATTTT CASSGTSGRADTQYF
TRBJ1-3 few - TRBV19 TGTGCCAGTAGTATAGCGCGCCAAGGAGGAAACACCATATATTTT CASSIARQGGNTIYF
TRBJ1-1 - TRBD1 TRBV4-1 TGCGCCAGCAGTCCCACAGGGGCTGTTTATTGGGGTGGGGCTTTCTTT CASSPTGAVYWGGAFF
TRBJ1-2 - TRBD1 TRBV19 TGTGCCAGTAGTACCGGACAGGGCATAGGCTACACCTTC CASSTGQGIGYTF
TRBJ2-6 - - TRBV1 TGCACCAGCAGCGTCGCCGGTTGTGCACAAAGTCGGGCCAACGTCCTGACTTTC CTSSVAGCAQSRANVLTF
TRBJ2-1 few - TRBV25-1 TGTGCCAGCAGTGAACCAGGGGACTACAATGAGCAGTTCTTC CASSEPGDYNEQFF
TRBJ2-3 few TRBD2 TRBV15 TGTGCCACCAATTCGGGAGGGCCAACAGATACGCAGTATTTT CATNSGGPTDTQYF
TRBJ1-4 - - TRBV30 TGTGCCTGGAGTAGGGGACAAACTAATGAAAAACTGTTTTTT CAWSRGQTNEKLFF
TRBJ2-7 - TRBD2 TRBV30 TGTGCCTGGAGGATTAGCGGGAGTTCGTACGAGCAGTACTTC CAWRISGSSYEQYF
TRBJ2-1 - TRBD2 TRBV9 TGTGCCAGCAGCGCGGCCAGCGGGACCCTCGATGAGCAGTTCTTC CASSAASGTLDEQFF
TRBJ2-5 - TRBD1 TRBV16 TGTGCCAGCAGCCAATACAGGGGAGAGACCCAGTACTTC CASSQYRGETQYF
TRBJ1-3 - - TRBV30 TGTGCCTGGATGGGCTCTGGAAACACCATATATTTT CAWMGSGNTIYF
TRBJ2-7 once TRBD2 TRBV25-1 TGTGCCAGCAGTGGGACTAGCGGGAGCTACGAGCAGTACTTC CASSGTSGSYEQYF
TRBJ2-1 once - TRBV25-1 TGTGCCAGCAGTGATCGTGAAGGCTCCTACAATGAGCAGTTCTTC CASSDREGSYNEQFF
TRBJ2-1 once - TRBV13 TGTGCCAGCAGCTTAATGACTGCGCCCCGCAATGAGCAGTTCTTC CASSLMTAPRNEQFF